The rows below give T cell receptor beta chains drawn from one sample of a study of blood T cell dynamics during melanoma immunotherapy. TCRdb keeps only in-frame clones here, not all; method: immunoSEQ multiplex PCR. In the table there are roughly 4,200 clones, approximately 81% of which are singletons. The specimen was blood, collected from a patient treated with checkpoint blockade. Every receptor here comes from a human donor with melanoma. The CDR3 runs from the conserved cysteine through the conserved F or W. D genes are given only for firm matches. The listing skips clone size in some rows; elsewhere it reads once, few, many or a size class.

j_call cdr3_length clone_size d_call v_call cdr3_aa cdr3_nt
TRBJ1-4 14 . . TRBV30 CAWSVQLITEKLFF TGTGCCTGGAGTGTACAACTGATTACCGAAAAACTGTTTTTT
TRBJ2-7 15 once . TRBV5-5 CASSARDTEPYEQYF TGTGCCAGCAGCGCCCGGGACACGGAACCCTACGAGCAGTACTTC
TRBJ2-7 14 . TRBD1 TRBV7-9 CASNLQGAAYEQYF TGTGCCAGCAACCTACAGGGGGCGGCCTACGAGCAGTACTTC
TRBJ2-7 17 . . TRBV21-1 CASSAAGGAEFAYEQYF TGTGCCAGCAGCGCAGCCGGCGGGGCAGAATTTGCCTACGAGCAGTACTTC
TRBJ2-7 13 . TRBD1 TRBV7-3 CASSSGTGNEQYF TGTGCCAGCAGCTCCGGGACAGGGAACGAGCAGTACTTC
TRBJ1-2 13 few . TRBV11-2 CASSTGTPYGYTF TGTGCCAGCAGCACCGGGACACCGTATGGCTACACCTTC
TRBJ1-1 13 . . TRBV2 CASSETGGTEAFF TGTGCCAGCAGTGAGACAGGTGGCACTGAAGCTTTCTTT
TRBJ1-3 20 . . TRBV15 CATSGRTAPGHPSSRNTIYF TGTGCCACCAGCGGCCGGACAGCGCCCGGTCACCCTTCCTCGAGAAACACCATATATTTT
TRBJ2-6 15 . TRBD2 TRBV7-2 CASSPQGGGANVLTF TGTGCCAGCAGCCCTCAGGGAGGGGGGGCCAACGTCCTGACTTTC
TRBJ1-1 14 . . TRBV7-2 CASRPTSANTEAFF TGTGCCAGCAGACCTACCTCGGCGAACACTGAAGCTTTCTTT
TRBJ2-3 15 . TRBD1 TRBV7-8 CASSMTRTGTDTQYF TGTGCCAGCAGCATGACGAGGACAGGTACGGATACGCAGTATTTT
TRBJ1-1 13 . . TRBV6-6 CASSYSRGTEAFF TGTGCCAGCAGTTACTCGAGGGGTACTGAAGCTTTCTTT
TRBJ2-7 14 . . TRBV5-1 CANSPSPAPYEQYF TGCGCCAACAGCCCCAGTCCCGCCCCCTACGAGCAGTACTTC
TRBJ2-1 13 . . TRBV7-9 CASSLQGYNEQFF TGTGCCAGCAGCTTACAGGGTTACAATGAGCAGTTCTTC
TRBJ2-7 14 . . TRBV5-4 CASSYQTGPYEQYF TGTGCCAGCAGCTATCAGACAGGTCCCTACGAGCAGTACTTC
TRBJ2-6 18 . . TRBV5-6 CASSPIGSSLSGANVLTF TGTGCCAGCAGCCCGATCGGGTCGTCACTTTCTGGGGCCAACGTCCTGACTTTC
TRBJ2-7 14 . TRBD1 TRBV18 CASSPGQGRGEQYF TGTGCCAGCTCACCGGGACAGGGTAGGGGCGAGCAGTACTTC
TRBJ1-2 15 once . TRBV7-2 CASRLGDENHYGYTF TGTGCCAGCAGGCTTGGGGACGAAAACCACTATGGCTACACCTTC
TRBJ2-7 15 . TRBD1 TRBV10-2 CASSATGQGNYEQYF TGCGCCAGCTCGGCCACGGGACAGGGTAATTACGAGCAGTACTTC
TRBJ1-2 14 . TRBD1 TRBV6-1 CASRQQGGLDGYTF TGTGCCAGCAGACAACAGGGGGGACTCGATGGCTACACCTTC
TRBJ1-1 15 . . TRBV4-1 CASSQESSGGTEAFF TGCGCCAGCAGCCAAGAATCTTCTGGGGGCACTGAAGCTTTCTTT
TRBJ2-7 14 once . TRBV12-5 CASGLEGRGYEQYF TGTGCTAGTGGTTTAGAGGGCCGGGGCTACGAGCAGTACTTC
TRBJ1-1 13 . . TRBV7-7 CASSLTGNTEAFF TGTGCTAGCAGCTTAACAGGTAACACTGAAGCTTTCTTT